These 3 T cell receptor beta chains originate from one sample sequenced in a study of blood T cells in healthy people across ages. A sample-barcoded 5' primer and a J-beta primer mix were used in a second PCR of roughly 6 to 11 cycles. From the 5' RACE reads, TCRdb called clonotypes with MiXCR, one entry per CDR3 protein. The sample holds over a million distinct CDR3 sequences; 35% to 45% are singletons and the top ten take around 4%. The sequenced sample consisted of blood. These receptors were obtained from a young woman in good health.

This clonotype was seen a few times. The chain combines TRBV6-5 with TRBJ2-3; D uncertain. CDR3 length: 16 amino acids. In germline, CDR1 is MNHEY, CDR2 SVGAGI. The ends were cut back, 1 base at V and 0 bases at J, with 11 bases in the middle. The CDR3 loop is CASSYYKSSSTDTQYF. The DNA for the CDR3 is TGTGCCAGCAGTTACTATAAGTCATCTAGCACAGATACGCAGTATTTT.

The V gene is TRBV12-3 or TRBV12-4, the J gene TRBJ1-4; D gene unclear. The V end lost 7 bases, the J end lost 8 bases, and 20 bases lay between the germline ends. The CDR3 consists of 15 residues. The CDR3 reads CASIPILREHEKLFF. The CDR3 coding sequence is TGTGCCAGCATCCCTATCCTCCGAGAGCACGAAAAACTGTTTTTT.

This clonotype was seen more than once but under ten times. This CDR3 is CASRVTYEQFF. CDR3 coding DNA: TGTGCCAGCAGGGTAACTTATGAGCAGTTCTTC. This chain joins TRBV12-3 or TRBV12-4 and TRBJ2-1, with D unclear. The length of the CDR3 is 11 residues. Between the trimmed V and J ends, which lost 6 bases and 8 bases, there was a span of 8 bases.